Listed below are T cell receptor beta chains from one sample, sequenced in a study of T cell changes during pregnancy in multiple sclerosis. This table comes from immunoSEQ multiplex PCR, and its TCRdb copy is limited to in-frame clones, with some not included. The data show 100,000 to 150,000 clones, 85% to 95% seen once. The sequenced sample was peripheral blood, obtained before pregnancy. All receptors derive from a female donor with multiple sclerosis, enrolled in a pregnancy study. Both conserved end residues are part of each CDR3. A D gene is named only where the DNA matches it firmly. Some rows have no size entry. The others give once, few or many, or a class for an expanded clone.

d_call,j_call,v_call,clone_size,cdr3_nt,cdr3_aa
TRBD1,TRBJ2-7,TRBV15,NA,TGTGCCACCAGCTCCGGGACAGGAGGTGGGGAGCAGTACTTC,CATSSGTGGGEQYF
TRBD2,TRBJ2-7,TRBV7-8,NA,TGTGCCAGCAGCCCCACTAGCGGGAGCCCCTACGAGCAGTACTTC,CASSPTSGSPYEQYF
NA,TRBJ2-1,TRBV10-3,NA,TGTGCCAGCAGGGTAGCGTCTTCCTACAATGAGCAGTTCTTC,CASRVASSYNEQFF
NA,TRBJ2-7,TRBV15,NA,TGTGCCACCAGCAGAGATGCCCAAAGGGGCGAGCAGTACTTC,CATSRDAQRGEQYF
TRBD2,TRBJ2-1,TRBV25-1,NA,TGTGCCAGCAGTGCTACCGGGACTAGCATAGAGGAGCAGTTCTTC,CASSATGTSIEEQFF
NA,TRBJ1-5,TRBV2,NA,TGTGCCAGCAGTGATTGGGGGGGTGGTCAGCCCCAGCATTTT,CASSDWGGGQPQHF
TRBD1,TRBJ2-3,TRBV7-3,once,TGTGCCAGCAGCTTAAACCCGGGACAGGGGGCCGTAGATACGCAGTATTTT,CASSLNPGQGAVDTQYF
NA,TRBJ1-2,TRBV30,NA,TGTGCCTGGGCTACAGGTTCCTATGGCTACACCTTC,CAWATGSYGYTF
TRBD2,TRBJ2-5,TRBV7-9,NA,TGTGCCAGCAGCAGGACTAGCGGGTTACAAGAGACCCAGTACTTC,CASSRTSGLQETQYF
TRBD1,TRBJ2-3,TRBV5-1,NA,TGCGCCAGCAGCCTCCGGACAGGGGCTGACACAGATACGCAGTATTTT,CASSLRTGADTDTQYF
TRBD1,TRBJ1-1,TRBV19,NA,TGTGCCAGTAGTATGGACAGGTGGAACACTGAAGCTTTCTTT,CASSMDRWNTEAFF
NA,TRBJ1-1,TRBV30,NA,TGTGCCTGGACTAGGGGAACGAACACTGAAGCTTTCTTT,CAWTRGTNTEAFF
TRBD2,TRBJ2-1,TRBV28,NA,TGTGCCAGCACCATAGGGCGCGGGAGTTCCTACAATGAGCAGTTCTTC,CASTIGRGSSYNEQFF
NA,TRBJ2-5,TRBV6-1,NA,TGTGCCAGCAGTGAAGTAGGCAGGTTCGACTTC,CASSEVGRFDF
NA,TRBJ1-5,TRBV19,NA,TGTGCCAGTAGTATAGACACAGGCAGGAATCAGCCCCAGCATTTT,CASSIDTGRNQPQHF
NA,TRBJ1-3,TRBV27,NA,TGTGCCAGCAGTCCCAGACGGACTCCCTCTGGAAACACCATATATTTT,CASSPRRTPSGNTIYF
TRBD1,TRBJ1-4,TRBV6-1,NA,TGTGCCAGCAGTGAAGCGCCGGGACAGGGGCAATGGGAACTGTTTTTT,CASSEAPGQGQWELFF
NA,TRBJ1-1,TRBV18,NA,TGTGCCAGCTCATCGAGTGTCCGGGGCACTGAAGCTTTCTTT,CASSSSVRGTEAFF
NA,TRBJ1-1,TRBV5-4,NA,TGTGCCAGCAGGTTTTGGGGGGGTAGGGACACTGAAGCTTTCTTT,CASRFWGGRDTEAFF
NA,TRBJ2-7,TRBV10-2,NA,TGCGCCAGCAGTGACGGTTACGAGCAGTACTTC,CASSDGYEQYF
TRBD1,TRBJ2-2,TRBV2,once,TGTGCCAGCAGTCCGGACAGGGGTGACCCCTTCCTGAACACCGGGGAGCTGTTTTTT,CASSPDRGDPFLNTGELFF
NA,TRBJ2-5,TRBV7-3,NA,TGTGCCAGCAGCCCCACATGGTGGGAGACCCAGTACTTC,CASSPTWWETQYF